The rows below give T cell receptor beta chains drawn from one sample of a study of Ad26.COV2.S vaccination and SARS-CoV-2 variants. Clones were read by immunoSEQ multiplex PCR, and TCRdb kept only the in-frame ones, dropping some. The profile covers 430,000 or so clones, with approximately 90% appearing a single time and over 9% taken by the ten largest. Sequences were derived from peripheral blood, sampled in a trial of Ad26.COV2.S vaccine versus placebo. These TCRs come from a person between 18 and 60 years old who received the Ad26.COV2.S COVID-19 vaccine or a placebo. CDR3s include the opening cysteine and the closing phenylalanine or tryptophan. The order of the fields is J gene, V gene, D gene, clone size, CDR3 DNA, CDR3 protein. A D gene is named only where the DNA matches it firmly. Expanded clones get a size class; other rows say once, few or many, or leave the size out.

TRBJ2-7 | TRBV5-1 | - | - | TGCGCCAGCATTCTAGGACGTGGAACTACCTACGAGCAGTACTTC | CASILGRGTTYEQYF
TRBJ2-4 | TRBV19 | - | - | TGTGCCAGTAGTTTGACTGTACTAGCCAAAAACATTCAGTACTTC | CASSLTVLAKNIQYF
TRBJ2-5 | TRBV14 | - | - | TGTGCCAGCAGCCAAGATCAGGGAAAACAAGAGACCCAGTACTTC | CASSQDQGKQETQYF
TRBJ1-4 | TRBV6-2/TRBV6-3 | - | - | TGTGCCAGCAGTTACGGGCGGCAGGACCAGACAACTAATGAAAAACTGTTTTTT | CASSYGRQDQTTNEKLFF
TRBJ1-2 | TRBV2 | - | few | TGTGCCAGCAGTGGCGAAACAGGGACCTATGGCTACACCTTC | CASSGETGTYGYTF
TRBJ2-5 | TRBV4-1 | TRBD2 | - | TGCGCCAGCAGCCAAGATCCAGAACTAGCGGGTCAAGAGACCCAGTACTTC | CASSQDPELAGQETQYF
TRBJ1-1 | TRBV4-3 | TRBD1 | - | TGCGCCAGCAGCCAAAGGGACAGGGGATCCGAAGCTTTCTTT | CASSQRDRGSEAFF
TRBJ2-3 | TRBV5-1 | - | - | TGCGCCAGCAGCTTGCCGTCACAGGGTTTGGATACGCAGTATTTT | CASSLPSQGLDTQYF
TRBJ2-5 | TRBV5-1 | TRBD1 | - | TGCGCCAGCGGTGGACAGGGCGGCGAGACCCAGTACTTC | CASGGQGGETQYF
TRBJ1-1 | TRBV11-2 | TRBD1 | once | TGTGCCAGCAGCCCTACCCGGGACAGGGGCACTGAAGCTTTCTTT | CASSPTRDRGTEAFF
TRBJ2-7 | TRBV28 | - | - | TGTGCCAGCAGTTCCGGGCCGCACGAGCAGTACTTC | CASSSGPHEQYF
TRBJ2-1 | TRBV4-3 | TRBD2 | - | TGCGCCAGCAGCCAAGCGCTAGCGGGCTACAATGAGCAGTTCTTC | CASSQALAGYNEQFF
TRBJ2-3 | TRBV4-1 | TRBD2 | - | TGCGCCAGCAGCCAAGATTCGGTACTAGCGGGAGTTGGAGATACGCAGTATTTT | CASSQDSVLAGVGDTQYF
TRBJ2-3 | TRBV14 | - | once | TGTGCCAGCAGCCAAGAAAGGGTTCGGGGTACGCAGTATTTT | CASSQERVRGTQYF
TRBJ2-2 | TRBV2 | - | - | TGTGCCAGCAGTGAGTTAGGCCGAGCGAACACCGGGGAGCTGTTTTTT | CASSELGRANTGELFF
TRBJ2-3 | TRBV19 | TRBD2 | - | TGTGCCAGTAGTATTCCTCGACTAGCGGGAGGGACAGATACGCAGTATTTT | CASSIPRLAGGTDTQYF
TRBJ2-2 | TRBV7-9 | - | - | TGTGCCAGCAGCTTCCGGGCCCACACCGGGGAGCTGTTTTTT | CASSFRAHTGELFF
TRBJ2-1 | TRBV4-1 | TRBD2 | - | TGCGCCAGCAGCCAAGTACCTAGCGGGAGGGTTGAGCAGTTCTTC | CASSQVPSGRVEQFF
TRBJ2-1 | TRBV19 | - | - | TGTGCCAGTAGGGGCGGAGGATCGTACAATGAGCAGTTCTTC | CASRGGGSYNEQFF
TRBJ2-5 | TRBV3-1/TRBV3-2 | - | - | TGTGCCAGCAGCCAATTTGGGGCGGAGACCCAGTACTTC | CASSQFGAETQYF
TRBJ2-3 | TRBV7-9 | - | - | TGTGCCAGCAGCTTAGCAGGGAGAAGGTTTACAGATACGCAGTATTTT | CASSLAGRRFTDTQYF
TRBJ2-5 | TRBV4-1 | - | - | TGCGCCAGCAGCCAAGGACTGACTAGGGGGGCGGGGGAGACCCAGTACTTC | CASSQGLTRGAGETQYF
TRBJ2-1 | TRBV7-2 | - | - | TGTGCCAGCAGCTCGGTAGGGTCCTACAATGAGCAGTTCTTC | CASSSVGSYNEQFF
TRBJ2-3 | TRBV10-2 | - | - | TGCGCCTCCTCAGGGGGGAGCACAGATACGCAGTATTTT | CASSGGSTDTQYF
TRBJ2-7 | TRBV29-1 | - | - | TGCAGCGTTGTAGGGGGGGCAATCGTCTCCTACGAGCAGTACTTC | CSVVGGAIVSYEQYF
TRBJ2-7 | TRBV7-9 | - | - | TGTGCCAGCAGCAAGACCGCCTCCCCCTACGAGCAGTACTTC | CASSKTASPYEQYF
TRBJ2-5 | TRBV25-1 | - | - | TGTGCCAGCAGTGAGGGGGTACAAGAGACCCAGTACTTC | CASSEGVQETQYF
TRBJ1-5 | TRBV7-6 | - | - | TGTGCCAGCAGCTTAGAACAGGGTAATCAGCCCCAGCATTTT | CASSLEQGNQPQHF
TRBJ2-2 | TRBV5-1 | - | few | TGCGCCAGCAGCTTGCTCGGCGGGATCGACACCGGGGAGCTGTTTTTT | CASSLLGGIDTGELFF
TRBJ1-1 | TRBV5-1 | - | - | TGCGCCAGCAGCACCTTATTTGGGGGCGTCACTGAAGCTTTCTTT | CASSTLFGGVTEAFF
TRBJ1-5 | TRBV19 | TRBD1 | - | TGTGCCAGTAGTATTGGGACAGGATTGAGTCAGCCCCAGCATTTT | CASSIGTGLSQPQHF
TRBJ2-2 | TRBV5-1 | TRBD2 | - | TGCGCCAGCAGCTTTCACGGGGGGCTAGCGGGAGATTTGGCCGGGGAGCTGTTTTTT | CASSFHGGLAGDLAGELFF
TRBJ2-1 | TRBV19 | TRBD1 | - | TGTGCCAGTAGTATGGAGGGCAGGGGGCCCTACAATGAGCAGTTCTTC | CASSMEGRGPYNEQFF
TRBJ1-3 | TRBV18 | - | - | TGTGCCAGCTCACCTCTCGGAAAAACTGGAAACACCATATATTTT | CASSPLGKTGNTIYF
TRBJ1-1 | TRBV15 | - | - | TGTGCCACCAGCAGAGCCCTGGGGGGGGAAGCTTTCTTT | CATSRALGGEAFF
TRBJ2-1 | TRBV28 | TRBD2 | - | TGTGCCAGCAGTTTAGGGGCTAGCGGGAGAAATGAGCAGTTCTTC | CASSLGASGRNEQFF
TRBJ1-2 | TRBV7-2 | - | - | TGTGCCAGCAGCTTAGCCCCGGGGGAGAACTATGGCTACACCTTC | CASSLAPGENYGYTF
TRBJ2-3 | TRBV6-5 | TRBD2 | - | TGTGCCAGCAGACGGGGGGTCGCGGGAGATACGCAGTATTTT | CASRRGVAGDTQYF
TRBJ2-7 | TRBV12-3/TRBV12-4 | TRBD2 | - | TGTGCCAGCAGACCGGGACTAGTGTACGAGCAGTACTTC | CASRPGLVYEQYF
TRBJ2-5 | TRBV4-3 | - | - | TGCGCCAGCAGCCAGTCGGGACGGGCGGAGACCCAGTACTTC | CASSQSGRAETQYF
TRBJ1-5 | TRBV9 | - | - | TGTGCCAGCAGCCCAGGGGCGGGGTCAATCAATCAGCCCCAGCATTTT | CASSPGAGSINQPQHF
TRBJ1-6 | TRBV11-2 | - | - | TGTGCCAGCAGTCCCTCGGTTCGGCTCAGCTCCTATAATTCACCCCTCCACTTT | CASSPSVRLSSYNSPLHF
TRBJ2-7 | TRBV9 | - | - | TGTGCCAGCAGCGTAGGAGCGGCGGGGGCTCGTGAGCAGTACTTC | CASSVGAAGAREQYF
TRBJ2-2 | TRBV2 | - | - | TGTGCCAGCAGACAAGAGAGGAACACCGGGGAGCTGTTTTTT | CASRQERNTGELFF
TRBJ1-3 | TRBV29-1 | TRBD1 | - | TGCAGCGCGGGGACAGACTCTGGAAACACCATATATTTT | CSAGTDSGNTIYF
TRBJ2-3 | TRBV30 | - | - | TGTGCCTGGATGGTCCAGGCAGATACGCAGTATTTT | CAWMVQADTQYF
TRBJ2-1 | TRBV5-1 | TRBD2 | - | TGCGCCAGCAGCTTGGCCGGGACTAGCGGGATCCATGAGCAGTTCTTC | CASSLAGTSGIHEQFF
TRBJ2-1 | TRBV6-2/TRBV6-3 | TRBD2 | - | TGTGCCAGCAGCCGGGGACTAGCGGGAGGTTACGGTGAGCAGTTCTTC | CASSRGLAGGYGEQFF
TRBJ1-2 | TRBV7-6 | - | - | TGTGCCAGCAGCTCCGGGGAGAACTATGGCTACACCTTC | CASSSGENYGYTF
TRBJ2-7 | TRBV27 | - | - | TGTGCCAGCAGTTCCCCGGGTGGTAGTAGCGGCACGAGCTCCTACGAGCAGTACTTC | CASSSPGGSSGTSSYEQYF
TRBJ1-5 | TRBV4-1 | - | - | TGCGCCAGCAGCCAAGATTGGGGGAGCAATCAGCCCCAGCATTTT | CASSQDWGSNQPQHF